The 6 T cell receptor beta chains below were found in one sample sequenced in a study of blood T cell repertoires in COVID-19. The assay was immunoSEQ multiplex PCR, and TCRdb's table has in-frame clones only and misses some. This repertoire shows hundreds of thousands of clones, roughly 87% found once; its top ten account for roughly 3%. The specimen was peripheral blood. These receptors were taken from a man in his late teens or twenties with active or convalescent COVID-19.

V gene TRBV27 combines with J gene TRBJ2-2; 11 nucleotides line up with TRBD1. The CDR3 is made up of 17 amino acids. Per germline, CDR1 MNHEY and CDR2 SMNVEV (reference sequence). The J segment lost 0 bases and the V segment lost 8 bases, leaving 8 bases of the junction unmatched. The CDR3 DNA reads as TGTGCCAGCTCCATCCGGGGACAGGGGGCGAACACCGGGGAGCTGTTTTTT. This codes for CASSIRGQGANTGELFF.

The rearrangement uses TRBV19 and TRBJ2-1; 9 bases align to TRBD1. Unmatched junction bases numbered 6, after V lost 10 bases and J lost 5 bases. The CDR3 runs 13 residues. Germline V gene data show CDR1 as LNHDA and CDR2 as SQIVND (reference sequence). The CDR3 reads CATGQGSHNEQFF. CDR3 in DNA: TGTGCCACCGGACAGGGGTCACACAATGAGCAGTTCTTC.

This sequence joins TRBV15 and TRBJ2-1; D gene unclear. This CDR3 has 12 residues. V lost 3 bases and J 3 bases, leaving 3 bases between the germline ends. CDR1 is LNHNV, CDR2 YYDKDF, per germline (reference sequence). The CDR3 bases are TGTGCCACCAGCAGCGGCTACAATGAGCAGTTCTTC. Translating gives CATSSGYNEQFF.

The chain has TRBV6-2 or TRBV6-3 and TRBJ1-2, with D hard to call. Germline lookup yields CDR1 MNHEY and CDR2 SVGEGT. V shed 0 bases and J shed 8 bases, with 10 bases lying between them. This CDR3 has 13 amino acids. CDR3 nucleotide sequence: TGTGCCAGCAGTTACTCGGTCGCTACGGGCTACACCTTC. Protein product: CASSYSVATGYTF.

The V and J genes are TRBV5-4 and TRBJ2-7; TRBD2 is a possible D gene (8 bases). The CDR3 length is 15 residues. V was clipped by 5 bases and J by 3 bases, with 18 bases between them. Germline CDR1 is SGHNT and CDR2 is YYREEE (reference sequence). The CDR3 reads CASSPGGTDLYEQYF. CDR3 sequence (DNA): TGTGCCAGCAGTCCGGGAGGGACAGACCTCTACGAGCAGTACTTC.

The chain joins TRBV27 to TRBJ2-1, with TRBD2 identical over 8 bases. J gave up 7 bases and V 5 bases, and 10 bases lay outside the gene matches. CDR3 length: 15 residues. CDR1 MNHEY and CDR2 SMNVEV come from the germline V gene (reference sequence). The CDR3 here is CASSRPGLEINEQFF. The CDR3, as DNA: TGTGCCAGCAGTCGGCCGGGACTAGAAATTAATGAGCAGTTCTTC.